The present T cell receptor (beta chain) was sequenced within a study of cytomegalovirus exposure and HLA in healthy donors. About the research overall: Per a later analysis, the roughly 670 first-cohort and about 120 validation repertoires shared one platform.

Study-wide results and limits: Most observed TCR sequences were rare, whereas some public TCRs were detected in many donors. High specificity and sensitivity for cytomegalovirus status were reported for the classifier.

The repertoire was sequenced with immunoSEQ multiplex PCR; TCRdb's copy has only in-frame clones and lacks some. Among around 240,000 clones listed, around 87% were seen once. In the case of this clone: Its antigen is still unknown.

Germline lookup yields CDR1 LNHDA and CDR2 SQIVND (reference sequence). Trimming removed 6 bases from V and 0 bases from J, with 11 bases in between. This CDR3 contains 15 residues. The material sequenced was PBMCs. The J gene is TRBJ2-2, the V gene TRBV19; unclear D gene. The source is a young woman in good health and CMV-seronegative. The CDR3 sequence: CASSETDSNTGELFF. In DNA form, the CDR3 reads TGTGCCAGTAGCGAAACAGATTCGAACACCGGGGAGCTGTTTTTT. Based on the CDR3 plus reference TRBV19 and TRBJ2-2, the full variable domain is DGGITQSPKYLFRKEGQNVTLSCEQNLNHDAMYWYRQDPGQGLRLIYYSQIVNDFQKGDIAEGYSVSREKKESFPLTVTSAQKNPTAFYLCASSETDSNTGELFFGEGSRLTVL.